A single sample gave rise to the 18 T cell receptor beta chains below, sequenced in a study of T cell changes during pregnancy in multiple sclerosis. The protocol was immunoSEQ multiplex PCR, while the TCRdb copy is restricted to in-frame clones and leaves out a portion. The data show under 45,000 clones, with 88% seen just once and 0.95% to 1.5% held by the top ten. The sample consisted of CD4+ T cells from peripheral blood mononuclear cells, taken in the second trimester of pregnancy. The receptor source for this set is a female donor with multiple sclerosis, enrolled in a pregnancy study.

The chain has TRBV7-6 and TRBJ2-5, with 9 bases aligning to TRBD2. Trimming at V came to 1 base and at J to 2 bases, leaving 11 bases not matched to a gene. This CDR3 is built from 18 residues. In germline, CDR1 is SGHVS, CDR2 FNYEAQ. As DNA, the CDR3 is TGTGCCAGCAGCTTAGGTAGTGCTAGCGGGGTGGGTCAAGAGACCCAGTACTTC. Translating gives CASSLGSASGVGQETQYF.

The CDR3 DNA reads TGTGCCAGCAGTTTATCGTCGGGACTAGCGGGAGGGCCTCCGTACTTC. Amino acid sequence: CASSLSSGLAGGPPYF. The chain couples TRBV28 to TRBJ2-4; 16 positions match TRBD2. The germline CDR1 and CDR2 sequences are MDHEN and SYDVKM. The CDR3 runs 16 residues. After removal of 1 base from V and 15 bases from J, the junction contained 9 bases not matched to a gene.

The chain's CDR3 is CASSSVGVAGGPRGTDTQYF. The DNA of the CDR3 is TGTGCCAGCAGCTCAGTGGGGGTAGCGGGAGGGCCGAGAGGCACAGATACGCAGTATTTT. The rearrangement uses TRBV7-8 and TRBJ2-3; TRBD2 matches 11 bases. Germline lookup yields CDR1 SGHVS and CDR2 FQNEAQ. The CDR3 consists of 20 residues. J was trimmed by 1 base and V by 4 bases; bases with no gene match: 16.

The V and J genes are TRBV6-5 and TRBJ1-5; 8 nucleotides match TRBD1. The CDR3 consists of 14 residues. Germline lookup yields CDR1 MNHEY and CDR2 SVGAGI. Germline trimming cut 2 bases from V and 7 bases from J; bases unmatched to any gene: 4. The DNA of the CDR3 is TGTGCCAGCAGTTACGAACAGGGGGGACAGCCCCAGCATTTT. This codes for CASSYEQGGQPQHF.

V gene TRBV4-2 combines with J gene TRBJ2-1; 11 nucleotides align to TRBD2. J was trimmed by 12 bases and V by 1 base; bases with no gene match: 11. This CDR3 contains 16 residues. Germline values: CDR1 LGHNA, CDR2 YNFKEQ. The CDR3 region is CASSQVGLAGGPRQFF. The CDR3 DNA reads TGTGCCAGCAGCCAAGTTGGGTTAGCGGGAGGGCCTAGGCAGTTCTTC.

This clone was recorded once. Here the CDR3 reads CASSSGQGANQPQHF. CDR3 DNA sequence: TGTGCCAGCAGCTCCGGGCAGGGGGCAAATCAGCCCCAGCATTTT. The chain couples TRBV2 to TRBJ1-5; TRBD1 aligns across 8 bases. CDR1 SNHLY and CDR2 FYNNEI come from the germline V gene. The CDR3 totals 15 residues. With V trimmed by 6 bases and J by 4 bases, 8 bases remained unmatched.

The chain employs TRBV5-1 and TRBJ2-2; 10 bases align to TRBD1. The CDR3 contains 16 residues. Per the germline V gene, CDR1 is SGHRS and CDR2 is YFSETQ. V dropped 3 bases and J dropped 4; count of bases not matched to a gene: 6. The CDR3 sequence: CASSSGTGDVTGELFF. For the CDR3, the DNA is TGCGCCAGCAGCTCCGGGACAGGGGATGTCACCGGGGAGCTGTTTTTT.

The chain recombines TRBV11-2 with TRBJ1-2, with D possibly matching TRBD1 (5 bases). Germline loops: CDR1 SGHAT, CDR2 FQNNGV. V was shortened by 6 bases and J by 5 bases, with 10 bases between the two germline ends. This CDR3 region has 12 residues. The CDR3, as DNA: TGTGCCAGCAGTACTGGGGGGTATGGCTACACCTTC. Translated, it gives CASSTGGYGYTF.

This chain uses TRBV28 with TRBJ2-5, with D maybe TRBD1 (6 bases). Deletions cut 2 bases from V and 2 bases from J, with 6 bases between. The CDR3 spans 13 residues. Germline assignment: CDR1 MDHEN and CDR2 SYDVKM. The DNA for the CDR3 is TGTGCCAGCAGTTTAAGGGGGCAAGAGACCCAGTACTTC. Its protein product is CASSLRGQETQYF. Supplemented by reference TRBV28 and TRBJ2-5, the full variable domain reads DVKVTQSSRYLVKRTGEKVFLECVQDMDHENMFWYRQDPGLGLRLIYFSYDVKMKEKGDIPEGYSVSREKKERFSLILESASTNQTSMYLCASSLRGQETQYFGPGTRLLVL.

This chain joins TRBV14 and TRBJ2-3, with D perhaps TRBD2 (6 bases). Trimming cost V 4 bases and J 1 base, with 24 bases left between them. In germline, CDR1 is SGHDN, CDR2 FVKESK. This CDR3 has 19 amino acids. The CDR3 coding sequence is TGTGCCAGCAGCCCGCTGGTGGCTATGGCGGGACCCCGCACAGATACGCAGTATTTT. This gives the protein CASSPLVAMAGPRTDTQYF.

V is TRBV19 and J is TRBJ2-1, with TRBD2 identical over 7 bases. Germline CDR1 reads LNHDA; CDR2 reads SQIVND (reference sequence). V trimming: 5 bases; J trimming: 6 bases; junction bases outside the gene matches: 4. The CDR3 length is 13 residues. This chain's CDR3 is CASSPRTSNEQFF. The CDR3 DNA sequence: TGTGCCAGTAGTCCGAGGACTAGCAATGAGCAGTTCTTC.

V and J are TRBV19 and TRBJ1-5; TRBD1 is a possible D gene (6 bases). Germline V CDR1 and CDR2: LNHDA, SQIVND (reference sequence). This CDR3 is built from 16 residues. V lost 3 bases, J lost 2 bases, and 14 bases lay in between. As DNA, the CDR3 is TGTGCCAGTAGTATGCGTGGGGGCGGAGGCAATCAGCCCCAGCATTTT. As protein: CASSMRGGGGNQPQHF.

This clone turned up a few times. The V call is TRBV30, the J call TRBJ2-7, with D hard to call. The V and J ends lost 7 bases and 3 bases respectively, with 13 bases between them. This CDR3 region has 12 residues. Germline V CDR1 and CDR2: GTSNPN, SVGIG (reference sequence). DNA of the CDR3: TGTGCCTCCACAACCGGCGGCTACGAGCAGTACTTC. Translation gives CASTTGGYEQYF.

The CDR3 reads CASSPGGGTDTQYF. The CDR3, as DNA: TGTGCCAGCAGCCCCGGGGGGGGGACTGATACGCAGTATTTT. V and J are TRBV5-4 and TRBJ2-3, with TRBD2 matching 8 bases. Germline values: CDR1 SGHNT, CDR2 YYREEE (reference sequence). The V gene end was trimmed by 4 bases and the J gene end by 6 bases; junction bases not matched to a gene: 7. The CDR3 is 14 amino acids.

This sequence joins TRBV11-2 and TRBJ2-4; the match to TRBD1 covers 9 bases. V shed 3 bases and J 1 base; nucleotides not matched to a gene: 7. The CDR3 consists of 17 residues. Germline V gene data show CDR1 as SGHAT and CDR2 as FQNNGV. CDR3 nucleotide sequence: TGTGCCAGCAGCTTCGACTTACAGGGGGCTGCCAAAAACATTCAGTACTTC. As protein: CASSFDLQGAAKNIQYF.

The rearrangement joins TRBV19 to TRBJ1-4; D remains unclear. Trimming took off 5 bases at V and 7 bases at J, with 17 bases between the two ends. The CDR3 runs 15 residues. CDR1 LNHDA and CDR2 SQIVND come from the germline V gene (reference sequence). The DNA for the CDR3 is TGTGCCAGTAGTCCACTCGGGGAGGTTGCTGAAAAACTGTTTTTT. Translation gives CASSPLGEVAEKLFF. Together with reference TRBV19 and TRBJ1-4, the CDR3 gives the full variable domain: DGGITQSPKYLFRKEGQNVTLSCEQNLNHDAMYWYRQDPGQGLRLIYYSQIVNDFQKGDIAEGYSVSREKKESFPLTVTSAQKNPTAFYLCASSPLGEVAEKLFFGSGTQLSVL.

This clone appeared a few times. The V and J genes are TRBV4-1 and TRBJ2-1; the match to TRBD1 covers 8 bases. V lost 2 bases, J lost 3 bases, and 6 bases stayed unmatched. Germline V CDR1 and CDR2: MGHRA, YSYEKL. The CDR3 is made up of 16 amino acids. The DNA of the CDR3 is TGCGCCAGCAGCCAATCAACCGGGACAGGCTACAATGAGCAGTTCTTC. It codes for CASSQSTGTGYNEQFF.

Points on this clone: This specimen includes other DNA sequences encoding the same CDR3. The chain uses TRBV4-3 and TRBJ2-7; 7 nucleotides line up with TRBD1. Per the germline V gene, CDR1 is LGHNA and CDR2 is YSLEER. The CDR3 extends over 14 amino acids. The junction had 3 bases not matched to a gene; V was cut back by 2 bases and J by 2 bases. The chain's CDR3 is CASSQRTGPYEQYF. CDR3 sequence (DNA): TGCGCCAGCAGCCAAAGGACAGGCCCCTACGAGCAGTACTTC.